This passage covers 15 T cell receptor beta chains from one sample sequenced in a study of blood T cell repertoires in COVID-19. Produced via immunoSEQ multiplex PCR; TCRdb's table is partial and in-frame only. Among 300,000 to 350,000 clones listed, approximately 91% were seen once. Sequencing input: PBMCs or T cells enriched from blood (not recorded which). These receptor sequences come from a woman aged 25 to 39 who had been exposed to COVID-19.

This rearrangement joins TRBV27 to TRBJ2-1; possible D gene TRBD2, 6 bases. The CDR3 totals 15 residues. Germline loops: CDR1 MNHEY, CDR2 SMNVEV (reference sequence). Trimming pared 3 bases from V and 5 bases from J, leaving 14 bases between. This CDR3 is CASSLRAGLDNEQFF. Written as DNA, the CDR3 is TGTGCCAGCAGTTTGAGGGCGGGATTGGACAATGAGCAGTTCTTC.

The rearrangement links TRBV5-1 to TRBJ1-1, with TRBD1 as a possible D gene (5 bases). The CDR3 is 15 residues long. Germline V gene sequence: CDR1 SGHRS, CDR2 YFSETQ. V was shortened by 2 bases and J by 6 bases, with 17 bases between the two germline ends. DNA for the CDR3: TGCGCCAGCAGCTTAACGGCGTCAGGGCGGCCTGAAGCTTTCTTT. It codes for CASSLTASGRPEAFF.

V gene TRBV19 combines with J gene TRBJ1-2, with 8 nucleotides matching TRBD1. In germline, CDR1 is LNHDA, CDR2 SQIVND (reference sequence). The CDR3 sequence is 14 residues long. J lost 7 bases, V lost 7 bases, and 11 bases had no gene match. CDR3 in DNA: TGTGCCAGTATCGACAGGGGCAGGGGTTTTGGCTACACCTTC. It is translated as CASIDRGRGFGYTF.

This chain links TRBV4-2 with TRBJ2-7; 7 bases are a match to TRBD2. V shed 0 bases, J shed 4 bases, and the junction held 6 bases outside the gene matches. Germline V gene data show CDR1 as LGHNA and CDR2 as YNFKEQ. The CDR3 consists of 15 residues. CDR3 sequence: CASSQEGGSIYEQYF. The CDR3 coding sequence is TGTGCCAGCAGCCAAGAAGGCGGGAGTATTTACGAGCAGTACTTC.

Note on this clone: The germline gene is not matched at one end of the junction; a read error may be the cause. The V and J genes are TRBV9 and TRBJ1-2, with 9 bases matching TRBD1. This CDR3 is 11 amino acids long. Germline CDR1 reads SGDLS; CDR2 reads YYNGEE. CDR3 loop: CASSTRQGVSF. In DNA, the CDR3 is TGTGCCAGCAGCACCCGACAGGGGGTTTCGTTC. The entire variable domain, with the rest obtained from reference TRBV9 and TRBJ1-2, is as follows: DSGVTQTPKHLITATGQRVTLRCSPRSGDLSVYWYQQSLDQGLQFLIQYYNGEERAKGNILERFSAQQFPDLHSELNLSSLELGDSALYFCASSTRQGVSFGSGTRLTVV.

This chain connects TRBV12-3 or TRBV12-4 to TRBJ2-3; D remains ambiguous. The CDR3 covers 13 residues. Trimming took 5 bases from V and 1 from J, leaving 7 bases between them. The CDR3 region is CASSVHGTDTQYF. The CDR3 DNA sequence: TGTGCCAGCAGTGTACACGGCACAGATACGCAGTATTTT.

V is TRBV2 and J is TRBJ1-5; a possible D gene is TRBD1 (6 bases). The germline V and J ends were trimmed by 3 bases and 9 bases, with 15 bases remaining between them. The CDR3 has 14 residues. Germline V gene data show CDR1 as SNHLY and CDR2 as FYNNEI. The DNA of the CDR3 is TGTGCCAGCAGTGATTCCACAGGGATAGGGCCCCAGCATTTT. This sequence encodes CASSDSTGIGPQHF.

This chain links TRBV29-1 with TRBJ2-3, with no clear D. The germline gives CDR1 SQVTM, CDR2 ANQGSEA. This CDR3 is 13 amino acids long. Trimming cost V 5 bases and J 0 bases, with 9 bases left between them. The CDR3 is CSVLGGSTDTQYF. The CDR3 nucleotides read TGCAGCGTTCTTGGCGGAAGCACAGATACGCAGTATTTT.

This chain connects TRBV2 to TRBJ2-5; possibly TRBD1 for D (6 bases). Trimming left V 3 bases short and J 9 bases short, with 26 bases between. The CDR3 runs to 17 residues. CDR1 is SNHLY and CDR2 is FYNNEI in the germline V gene. The DNA for the CDR3 is TGTGCCAGCAGTGAGATACCCGGGACAAGGTTCAGGGTGCCCCAGTACTTC. Encoded protein: CASSEIPGTRFRVPQYF.

The chain combines TRBV4-2 with TRBJ2-1, with 12 bases aligning to TRBD2. CDR3 length equals 18 residues. With V trimmed by 4 bases and J by 0 bases, 7 bases remained unmatched. Germline V CDR1 and CDR2: LGHNA, YNFKEQ. The CDR3 region is CASSLTSGSPSSYNEQFF. CDR3 coding DNA: TGTGCCAGCAGCCTGACTAGCGGGAGCCCGAGCTCCTACAATGAGCAGTTCTTC.

The V and J genes are TRBV7-9 and TRBJ2-3; D possibly corresponds to TRBD2 (5 bases). The V end lost 1 base, the J end lost 0 bases, and 8 bases lay between the germline ends. This CDR3 region has 15 residues. Germline V gene sequence: CDR1 SEHNR, CDR2 FQNEAQ (reference sequence). The CDR3: CASSLGRTSTDTQYF. CDR3 bases: TGTGCCAGCAGCTTAGGCAGGACTAGCACAGATACGCAGTATTTT.

The V and J genes are TRBV12-3 or TRBV12-4 and TRBJ2-5; no firm D call. The germline V and J ends were trimmed by 6 bases and 2 bases, with 4 bases remaining between them. This CDR3 region has 11 residues. CDR3: CASSEQETQYF. The CDR3 DNA sequence: TGTGCCAGCAGCGAGCAAGAGACCCAGTACTTC.

V and J are TRBV27 and TRBJ1-1; TRBD1 might be the D (5 bases). CDR1 is MNHEY and CDR2 is SMNVEV in the germline V gene (reference sequence). The CDR3 consists of 13 residues. The V end was cut by 3 bases, the J end by 8 bases, with 13 bases between. The CDR3 coding sequence is TGTGCCAGCAGTTTCGGGACTCCCTTAGAAGCTTTCTTT. Protein product: CASSFGTPLEAFF.

This clone turned up a few times. The CDR3 region is CATRKSEGNPGANVLTF. Here the CDR3 DNA reads TGTGCCACCAGGAAGAGTGAGGGTAACCCTGGGGCCAACGTCCTGACTTTC. The chain has TRBV18 and TRBJ2-6; a possible D gene is TRBD2 (5 bases). Trimming left V 10 bases short and J 2 bases short, with 21 bases between. CDR3 length: 17 residues. The germline gives CDR1 KGHSH, CDR2 LQKENI.

CDR3 nucleotides: TGCGCCAGCTTCGGACTAGCGGGAGGACCACAAGAGACCCAGTACTTC. It codes for CASFGLAGGPQETQYF. The chain combines TRBV5-1 with TRBJ2-5; 14 nucleotides match TRBD2. This CDR3 is built from 16 residues. Germline lookup yields CDR1 SGHRS and CDR2 YFSETQ. J was trimmed by 2 bases and V by 7 bases; bases with no gene match: 7.